Listed below are T cell receptor beta chains from one sample, sequenced in a study of blood T cell repertoires in COVID-19. Repertoires were generated with immunoSEQ multiplex PCR, while TCRdb's copy carries only in-frame clones and drops some. The repertoire holds a few hundred thousand clones, with about 91% as singletons. Sequencing was carried out using peripheral blood. Receptor source: a woman in her thirties who had recovered from COVID-19. CDR3s include the opening cysteine and the closing phenylalanine or tryptophan. The order of the fields is J gene, D gene, clone size, V gene, CDR3 protein, CDR3 DNA. The D gene is left open where the match is weak. Size tells how often a clone was seen (once, few, many) or the class of an expanded clone, and some rows leave it out.

>TRBJ2-1|TRBD2|.|TRBV9
CASSVIERGHYNEQFF
TGTGCCAGCAGCGTAATCGAGCGGGGGCACTACAATGAGCAGTTCTTC
>TRBJ2-2|.|.|TRBV30
CAWSVLSNRELFF
TGTGCCTGGAGTGTACTGTCCAATAGGGAGCTGTTTTTT
>TRBJ2-7|TRBD1|.|TRBV6-5
CASSYLGQGVAEQYF
TGTGCCAGCAGTTACTTAGGACAGGGGGTTGCGGAGCAGTACTTC
>TRBJ2-3|TRBD1|.|TRBV6-5
CASRTGQGGADTQYF
TGTGCCAGCAGGACAGGACAGGGTGGCGCAGATACGCAGTATTTT
>TRBJ2-3|TRBD2|.|TRBV11-2
CASSLAPPGGASTDTQYF
TGTGCCAGCAGCTTAGCCCCCCCGGGGGGGGCTAGCACAGATACGCAGTATTTT
>TRBJ1-6|.|few|TRBV3-1/TRBV3-2
CASSQARSLHF
TGTGCCAGCAGCCAGGCCAGGTCCCTCCACTTT
>TRBJ1-5|.|.|TRBV3-1/TRBV3-2
CASSQAGGNSNQPQHF
TGTGCCAGCAGCCAGGCCGGGGGAAATAGCAATCAGCCCCAGCATTTT
>TRBJ2-1|.|.|TRBV15
CATSRGSSYNEQFF
TGTGCCACCAGCAGGGGGAGCTCCTACAATGAGCAGTTCTTC
>TRBJ1-2|.|.|TRBV11-2
CASSSTGSYGYTF
TGTGCCAGCAGCTCCACAGGGTCATATGGCTACACCTTC
>TRBJ2-7|.|.|TRBV18
CASSPGTSNYEQYF
TGTGCCAGCTCACCTGGGACATCGAACTACGAGCAGTACTTC
>TRBJ1-2|.|.|TRBV6-5
CASSYIGREYGYTF
TGTGCCAGCAGTTACATCGGCAGGGAATATGGCTACACCTTC
>TRBJ2-1|TRBD2|.|TRBV4-2
CASSPKGRGGLYEQFF
TGTGCCAGCAGCCCCAAGGGGCGGGGGGGCTTATATGAGCAGTTCTTC
>TRBJ2-2|.|.|TRBV6-4
CASSQGLDTGELFF
TGTGCCAGCAGTCAGGGGTTGGACACCGGGGAGCTGTTTTTT
>TRBJ2-3|.|.|TRBV29-1
CSVEDRLAFDTQYF
TGCAGCGTTGAAGATAGGCTAGCGTTTGATACGCAGTATTTT
>TRBJ2-1|.|.|TRBV29-1
CSVEDISYNEQFF
TGCAGCGTTGAAGATATCAGTTACAATGAGCAGTTCTTC
>TRBJ2-5|.|.|TRBV5-8
CASSLGAGFEETQYF
TGTGCCAGCAGCTTGGGGGCGGGGTTTGAAGAGACCCAGTACTTC
>TRBJ2-7|.|.|TRBV5-6
CASSLLQDLYEQYF
TGTGCCAGCAGCTTGCTACAGGACCTATACGAGCAGTACTTC
>TRBJ1-1|.|.|TRBV6-6
CASSQGQGTEAFF
TGTGCCAGCAGTCAGGGTCAGGGCACTGAAGCTTTCTTT